Presented here are 32 T cell receptor beta chains from one specimen sequenced in a study of cytomegalovirus exposure and HLA in healthy donors. Amplification used 60 Vbeta primers and 13 Jbeta primers. Generated by immunoSEQ multiplex PCR, the TCRdb table keeps only in-frame clones and is missing some. There are around 160,000 clones in the sample; roughly 80% occur only once, and less than 5% lies in the top ten. Sequencing was carried out using PBMCs. All receptors come from a male donor in good health and CMV-seronegative.

V usage is TRBV9 and J usage is TRBJ2-7; D ambiguous. The V end lost 4 bases, the J end lost 1 base, and 12 bases lay between the germline ends. This CDR3 spans 14 amino acids. Germline V gene sequence: CDR1 SGDLS, CDR2 YYNGEE. The CDR3: CASSPQIGSYEQYF. In DNA, the CDR3 is TGTGCCAGCAGCCCGCAGATCGGGTCCTACGAGCAGTACTTC.

The chain uses TRBV4-3 and TRBJ2-7; a weak D match, TRBD2 (6 bases). V dropped 0 bases and J dropped 5 bases, with 8 bases sitting between them. Germline loops: CDR1 LGHNA, CDR2 YSLEER. The CDR3 consists of 13 residues. The CDR3 DNA follows: TGCGCCAGCAGCCAAGAACTAGCAAACGAGCAGTACTTC. Translating it yields CASSQELANEQYF.

The gene calls are TRBV5-1 and TRBJ1-1; TRBD1 agrees at 8 bases. Germline CDR1 is SGHRS and CDR2 is YFSETQ. The CDR3 contains 14 residues. J lost 1 base, V lost 4 bases, and 3 bases had no gene match. The CDR3 is CASSHGTGNTEAFF. The CDR3 DNA follows: TGCGCCAGCAGCCACGGGACAGGGAACACTGAAGCTTTCTTT.

This clone was recorded a few times. The chain carries TRBV27 and TRBJ1-1; possibly TRBD1 for D (5 bases). Per the germline V gene, CDR1 is MNHEY and CDR2 is SMNVEV (reference sequence). The CDR3 is made up of 13 amino acids. The V gene lost 4 bases and the J gene lost 2 bases, with 8 bases spanning the gap. CDR3 DNA sequence: TGTGCCAGCAGTTCGGGGGGAAACACTGAAGCTTTCTTT. This translates into CASSSGGNTEAFF.

The CDR3 DNA reads TGTGCCAGCAGCTTAGTCAGCGGAGCAAGCGCTGAAGCTTTCTTT. Protein product: CASSLVSGASAEAFF. This rearrangement joins TRBV7-9 to TRBJ1-1; the D is unclear. The CDR3 totals 15 residues. Germline V CDR1 and CDR2: SEHNR, FQNEAQ (reference sequence). The V gene lost 1 base and the J gene lost 6 bases, with 15 bases spanning the gap.

V and J are TRBV9 and TRBJ2-3; 11 positions match TRBD1. Looked up from germline, CDR1 is SGDLS and CDR2 is YYNGEE. This CDR3 spans 16 amino acids. V was clipped by 5 bases and J by 6 bases; unmatched bases: 11. CDR3 residues: CASSSTGTGGLDTQYF. CDR3 bases: TGTGCCAGCAGTTCGACCGGGACAGGGGGATTGGATACGCAGTATTTT.

The gene calls are TRBV19 and TRBJ2-7; the match to TRBD1 covers 7 bases. CDR3 length equals 17 residues. Germline CDR1 LNHDA, CDR2 SQIVND (reference sequence). The trim removed 6 bases at V and 2 bases at J, leaving 16 bases unmatched. CDR3 loop: CASSRKTTGATTYEQYF. CDR3 DNA: TGTGCCAGTAGCCGTAAAACCACAGGGGCGACGACCTACGAGCAGTACTTC.

The chain is built from TRBV9 and TRBJ1-6; a weak D match, TRBD1 (5 bases). CDR3 length equals 14 residues. Trimming removed 3 bases from V and 13 bases from J, with 17 bases in between. Germline V lookup: CDR1 SGDLS, CDR2 YYNGEE. Here the CDR3 reads CASSDRDFLSPLHF. The CDR3 bases are TGTGCCAGCAGCGACCGGGACTTTTTATCTCCCCTCCACTTT.

The rearrangement joins TRBV6-5 to TRBJ1-2; weak D call: TRBD1 (5 bases). The ends were cut back, 6 bases at V and 1 base at J, with 12 bases in the middle. The CDR3 length is 14 residues. Germline values: CDR1 MNHEY, CDR2 SVGAGI. Here the CDR3 reads CASSRSGGNYGYTF. CDR3 nucleotide sequence: TGTGCCAGCAGCCGGTCGGGGGGTAACTATGGCTACACCTTC.

This clone was observed a few times. The chain uses TRBV6-1 and TRBJ2-6; weak D call: TRBD2 (6 bases). The CDR3 sequence is 15 residues long. From germline, CDR1 is MNHNS and CDR2 SASEGT. V was shortened by 8 bases and J by 0 bases, with 11 bases between the two germline ends. CDR3 sequence: CASRQGGSGANVLTF. In nucleotides, the CDR3 is TGTGCCAGCCGGCAGGGAGGCTCTGGGGCCAACGTCCTGACTTTC.

The V and J genes are TRBV7-8 and TRBJ1-4, with a tentative D call TRBD1 (5 bases). This CDR3 contains 16 residues. Germline CDR1 reads SGHVS; CDR2 reads FQNEAQ. Trimming shortened V by 5 bases and J by 4 bases, and 17 bases separated the two germline ends. The CDR3 nucleotides read TGTGCCAGCAGCCTCCCCCGCAGGGCGGTTAATGAAAAACTGTTTTTT. It yields the protein CASSLPRRAVNEKLFF.

The J gene is TRBJ2-2, the V gene TRBV11-2; 8 bases match TRBD1. This CDR3 has 16 amino acids. CDR1 is SGHAT and CDR2 is FQNNGV in the germline V gene. After removal of 2 bases from V and 1 base from J, the junction contained 3 bases not matched to a gene. DNA for the CDR3: TGTGCCAGCAGCTTACCGGACAGGGAGAACACCGGGGAGCTGTTTTTT. It is translated as CASSLPDRENTGELFF.

V usage is TRBV10-2 and J usage is TRBJ1-5, with D possibly matching TRBD1 (6 bases). Trimming removed 6 bases at V and 6 bases at J, with 15 bases between. Germline assignment: CDR1 WSHSY and CDR2 SAAADI. The CDR3 has 14 residues. DNA of the CDR3: TGCGCCAGCAGATCGACAGGTTTGGGTCAGCCCCAGCATTTT. It translates to CASRSTGLGQPQHF.

The chain couples TRBV4-3 to TRBJ2-7; D remains ambiguous. The CDR3 is 15 amino acids. CDR1 and CDR2 (germline): LGHNA, YSLEER. Trimming shortened V by 0 bases and J by 4 bases, and 13 bases separated the two germline ends. CDR3 DNA: TGCGCCAGCAGCCAAGAGAGGCTAGGAGCGTACGAGCAGTACTTC. This sequence encodes CASSQERLGAYEQYF.

The genes are TRBV7-8 and TRBJ1-5, with 7 bases that match TRBD1. J gave up 1 base and V 0 bases, and 3 bases lay outside the gene matches. Germline assignment: CDR1 SGHVS and CDR2 FQNEAQ. This CDR3 has 16 amino acids. CDR3 coding DNA: TGTGCCAGCAGCTTAGCGGGGACAGTCAGCAATCAGCCCCAGCATTTT. It specifies CASSLAGTVSNQPQHF.

This rearrangement joins TRBV9 to TRBJ1-3, with 7 bases identical to TRBD1. Germline V CDR1 and CDR2: SGDLS, YYNGEE. With V trimmed by 7 bases and J by 2 bases, 0 bases remained unmatched. The CDR3 contains 12 residues. This CDR3 is CASGTAGNTIYF. The CDR3 nucleotides read TGTGCCAGCGGGACAGCTGGAAACACCATATATTTT.

The chain is built from TRBV6-5 and TRBJ2-1, with 9 bases lining up with TRBD2. The V gene end was trimmed by 6 bases and the J gene end by 0 bases; junction bases not matched to a gene: 3. The CDR3 extends over 15 amino acids. Germline lookup yields CDR1 MNHEY and CDR2 SVGAGI. CDR3 sequence (DNA): TGTGCCAGCAGGGGTAGCGGGGGCTCCTACAATGAGCAGTTCTTC. It encodes CASRGSGGSYNEQFF.

This chain uses TRBV7-8 with TRBJ1-2; D not resolved. The CDR3 totals 18 residues. Germline values: CDR1 SGHVS, CDR2 FQNEAQ. The ends were cut back, 5 bases at V and 4 bases at J, with 26 bases in the middle. The CDR3 bases are TGTGCCAGCAGCCCTTACCGGGCCCCGGGGTCAACGGTCTATGGCTACACCTTC. Its protein is CASSPYRAPGSTVYGYTF.

The rearrangement links TRBV11-2 to TRBJ2-7; TRBD2 matches at 9 bases. The CDR3 contains 17 residues. V shed 5 bases, J shed 3 bases, and the junction held 14 bases outside the gene matches. The germline V gene encodes CDR1 SGHAT and CDR2 FQNNGV. The CDR3 DNA follows: TGTGCCAGCAGCCCGCTCGTTGGGACTAGCCTTTTCTACGAGCAGTACTTC. This gives the protein CASSPLVGTSLFYEQYF.

This clone was detected only once. The V call is TRBV4-2, the J call TRBJ2-1; 8 bases agree with TRBD2. Germline lookup yields CDR1 LGHNA and CDR2 YNFKEQ. This CDR3 is built from 16 residues. Unmatched junction bases numbered 11, after V lost 5 bases and J lost 5 bases. The CDR3 spells CASSSSGTSSHNEQFF. The CDR3 coding sequence is TGTGCCAGCAGCTCATCCGGGACTAGTTCCCACAATGAGCAGTTCTTC.

This clone was counted a few times. This chain links TRBV9 with TRBJ2-1; 10 bases map to TRBD2. Germline CDR1 reads SGDLS; CDR2 reads YYNGEE. The CDR3 is 16 amino acids. Trimming removed 3 bases from V and 3 bases from J; junction bases left unmatched: 6. The CDR3 loop reads CASSASGGASYNEQFF. The CDR3, as DNA: TGTGCCAGCAGCGCGAGCGGGGGGGCCAGCTACAATGAGCAGTTCTTC. Looking up the rest from reference TRBV9 and TRBJ2-1 gives the full variable domain: DSGVTQTPKHLITATGQRVTLRCSPRSGDLSVYWYQQSLDQGLQFLIQYYNGEERAKGNILERFSAQQFPDLHSELNLSSLELGDSALYFCASSASGGASYNEQFFGPGTRLTVL.

The V and J genes are TRBV10-3 and TRBJ2-1; tentatively, D is TRBD2 (7 bases). The CDR3 covers 13 residues. Germline assignment: CDR1 ENHRY and CDR2 SYGVKD. V lost 3 bases and J 9 bases, leaving 12 bases between the germline ends. CDR3 in amino acids: CAISDRGAAEQFF. The CDR3 coding sequence is TGTGCCATCAGTGATCGGGGGGCGGCTGAGCAGTTCTTC.

This clone has more than one count but fewer than ten. The chain joins TRBV2 to TRBJ2-3; D unresolved. The V gene lost 5 bases and the J gene lost 8 bases, with 14 bases spanning the gap. This CDR3 is 13 amino acids long. Germline V CDR1 and CDR2: SNHLY, FYNNEI. This chain's CDR3 is CASSSSLRGTQYF. The DNA for the CDR3 is TGTGCCAGCAGTTCCTCCCTTCGCGGTACGCAGTATTTT.

The chain recombines TRBV27 with TRBJ1-1; D gene unclear. Trimming pared 3 bases from V and 0 bases from J, leaving 14 bases between. The CDR3 totals 16 residues. Germline CDR1 is MNHEY and CDR2 is SMNVEV (reference sequence). In nucleotides, the CDR3 is TGTGCCAGCAGTTTTTTCCCTCCACTAATGAACACTGAAGCTTTCTTT. The encoded protein is CASSFFPPLMNTEAFF.

With respect to this clone: One junction end does not reproduce the germline sequence, and a read error may be involved. CDR3 loop: CASGVGENAEAFF. The CDR3, as DNA: TGTGCCTCCGGAGTTGGGGAGAACGCTGAAGCTTTCTTT. The V gene is TRBV6-5, the J gene TRBJ1-1; D not certain. Germline V gene data show CDR1 as MNHEY and CDR2 as SVGAGI. The CDR3 contains 13 residues.

This sequence joins TRBV27 and TRBJ1-2; TRBD1 agrees at 9 bases. The CDR3 covers 16 residues. V was pared by 4 bases and J by 4 bases, with 10 bases of the junction left unmatched. From germline, CDR1 is MNHEY and CDR2 SMNVEV (reference sequence). CDR3 region: CASSSQGAGFIYGYTF. The CDR3 DNA sequence: TGTGCCAGCAGTTCACAGGGGGCTGGATTTATCTATGGCTACACCTTC.

The V gene is TRBV27, the J gene TRBJ2-7; 7 bases align to TRBD2. The ends lost 5 bases at V and 2 bases at J; junction bases unmatched: 9. The germline V gene encodes CDR1 MNHEY and CDR2 SMNVEV (reference sequence). The CDR3 loop spans 15 amino acids. CDR3 amino acids: CASSPGASGTYEQYF. The CDR3 DNA reads as TGTGCCAGCAGTCCCGGGGCTAGCGGTACCTACGAGCAGTACTTC.

V is TRBV19 and J is TRBJ2-3, with TRBD2 as a possible D gene (6 bases). The CDR3 has 16 residues. The V end was cut by 0 bases, the J end by 0 bases, with 10 bases between. The germline V gene has CDR1 LNHDA and CDR2 SQIVND (reference sequence). CDR3 bases: TGTGCCAGTAGTATAGACCCGGCGGGAAGCACAGATACGCAGTATTTT. This encodes CASSIDPAGSTDTQYF.

The rearrangement links TRBV7-2 to TRBJ2-7, with 7 bases fitting TRBD1. The trim removed 2 bases at V and 5 bases at J, leaving 15 bases unmatched. CDR3 length: 17 amino acids. Germline CDR1 SGHTA, CDR2 FQGNSA. Written as DNA, the CDR3 is TGTGCCAGCAGCTTAAAGGCGTCCCTACAGGGGTACGACGAGCAGTACTTC. Translation: CASSLKASLQGYDEQYF.

The chain is built from TRBV15 and TRBJ2-6; D is perhaps TRBD2 (5 bases). The germline V and J ends were trimmed by 6 bases and 4 bases, with 13 bases remaining between them. The CDR3 length is 15 residues. From germline, CDR1 is LNHNV and CDR2 YYDKDF (reference sequence). The CDR3 DNA is TGTGCCACCAGACTAGTTGGGCGCGGGGCCAACGTCCTGACTTTC. Translation gives CATRLVGRGANVLTF.

V and J are TRBV6-5 and TRBJ1-1; 7 bases align to TRBD1. The CDR3 runs to 15 residues. V was pared by 6 bases and J by 2 bases, with 9 bases of the junction left unmatched. Germline V gene lookup returns CDR1 MNHEY and CDR2 SVGAGI. The CDR3 DNA sequence: TGTGCCAGCAGCCTTACCGGGACAGCTAACACTGAAGCTTTCTTT. Its protein product is CASSLTGTANTEAFF.

This clone has more than one count but fewer than ten. This chain uses TRBV5-4 with TRBJ2-2, with a weak D call TRBD1 (5 bases). The CDR3 loop spans 16 amino acids. The germline V gene has CDR1 SGHNT and CDR2 YYREEE (reference sequence). Trimming took off 3 bases at V and 3 bases at J, with 15 bases between the two ends. CDR3 sequence: CASSSVDSHYTGELFF. The CDR3, as DNA: TGTGCCAGCAGCTCGGTTGACAGCCACTACACCGGGGAGCTGTTTTTT.